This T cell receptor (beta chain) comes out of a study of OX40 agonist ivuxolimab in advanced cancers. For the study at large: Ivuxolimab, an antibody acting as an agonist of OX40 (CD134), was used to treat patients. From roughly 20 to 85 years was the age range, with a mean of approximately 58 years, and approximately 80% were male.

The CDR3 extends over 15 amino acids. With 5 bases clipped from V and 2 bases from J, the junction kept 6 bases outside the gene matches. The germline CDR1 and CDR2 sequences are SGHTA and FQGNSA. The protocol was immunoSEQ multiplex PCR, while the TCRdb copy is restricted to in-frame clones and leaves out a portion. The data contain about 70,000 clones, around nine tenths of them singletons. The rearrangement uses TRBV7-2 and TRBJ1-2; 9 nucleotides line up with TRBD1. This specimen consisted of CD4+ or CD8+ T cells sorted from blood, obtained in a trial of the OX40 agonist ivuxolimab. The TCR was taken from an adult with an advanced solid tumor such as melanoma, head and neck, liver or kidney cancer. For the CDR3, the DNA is TGTGCCAGCAGCACCCGGGACAGGGCGAACTATGGCTACACCTTC. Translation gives CASSTRDRANYGYTF.